Each of the 17 T cell receptor beta chains below was sequenced from the same sample in a study of blood T cell repertoires in COVID-19 (dated by TCRdb to the early 2020s). The library relied on the immunoSEQ multiplex PCR assay. This immuneACCESS table, as held by TCRdb, lists in-frame sequences with V and J called but not all clones. Of the missing ones, under half trace to an unresolved V gene in checked studies; the others have no known cause. The sample table contains 120,000 to 150,000 clones; only one count was recorded for 75% to 90% of them. In total, the top ten clones hold about an eighth of the sample. The sample consisted of peripheral blood. Receptor source: a young man with COVID-19, enrolled during active disease.

V is TRBV12-3 or TRBV12-4 and J is TRBJ1-1, with no clear D. V lost 7 bases to trimming and J lost 1 base, with 10 bases between them. This CDR3 has 13 residues. The CDR3 coding sequence is TGTGCCAGCACCCGACTCAGGAACACTGAAGCTTTCTTT. Residues: CASTRLRNTEAFF.

The chain joins TRBV9 to TRBJ2-3, with 9 nucleotides matching TRBD2. This CDR3 comprises 15 residues. Germline V CDR1 and CDR2: SGDLS, YYNGEE. The V gene end was trimmed by 1 base and the J gene end by 1 base; junction bases not matched to a gene: 1. Here the CDR3 DNA reads TGTGCCAGCAGCGTACGGACTAGCGGCACAGATACGCAGTATTTT. Protein sequence: CASSVRTSGTDTQYF.

The V and J genes are TRBV12-3 or TRBV12-4 and TRBJ2-7; 7 bases line up with TRBD2. The CDR3 runs to 13 residues. Trimming removed 4 bases from V and 7 bases from J; junction bases left unmatched: 7. The CDR3 DNA reads TGTGCCAGCAGTTCCAGCGGGGCGCGGGAGCAGTACTTC. This gives the protein CASSSSGAREQYF.

This rearrangement joins TRBV28 to TRBJ2-7, with 7 bases identical to TRBD2. Germline CDR1 MDHEN, CDR2 SYDVKM. V was clipped by 5 bases and J by 3 bases; unmatched bases: 19. The CDR3 is 18 amino acids. The CDR3 DNA reads TGTGCCAGCAGTCTCCTACGAGAAAAGCGGGAACGGGGCTACGAGCAGTACTTC. It specifies CASSLLREKRERGYEQYF. Full variable domain (outside the CDR3, taken from reference TRBV28 and TRBJ2-7): DVKVTQSSRYLVKRTGEKVFLECVQDMDHENMFWYRQDPGLGLRLIYFSYDVKMKEKGDIPEGYSVSREKKERFSLILESASTNQTSMYLCASSLLREKRERGYEQYFGPGTRLTVT.

The rearrangement links TRBV7-2 to TRBJ2-2, with 12 nucleotides matching TRBD2. CDR3 length: 16 amino acids. V trimming: 3 bases; J trimming: 5 bases; junction bases outside the gene matches: 4. CDR1 and CDR2 (germline): SGHTA, FQGNSA. The CDR3 DNA is TGTGCCAGCAGCTTTTGGCTAGCGGGAGGGACCGGGGAGCTGTTTTTT. Translation: CASSFWLAGGTGELFF.

V gene TRBV24-1 combines with J gene TRBJ2-2, with a possible D match to TRBD1 (5 bases). The CDR3 runs 14 residues. The germline V and J ends were trimmed by 5 bases and 1 base, with 7 bases remaining between them. Germline CDR1 and CDR2: KGHDR and SFDVKD. CDR3 amino acids: CATSGTWNTGELFF. CDR3 DNA: TGTGCCACCAGTGGGACATGGAACACCGGGGAGCTGTTTTTT.

For the CDR3, the DNA is TGTGCCAGCAGTCCGGGACTCTCAGCCCAGTCTGAGCAGTTCTTC. Amino acids: CASSPGLSAQSEQFF. The V call is TRBV27, the J call TRBJ2-1; D may be TRBD2 (6 bases). The V gene lost 5 bases and the J gene lost 9 bases, with 20 bases spanning the gap. The CDR3 has 15 amino acids. CDR1 is MNHEY and CDR2 is SMNVEV in the germline V gene (reference sequence).

The CDR3 DNA follows: TGTGCCAGCAGTTTTGGAGTAAATTCACCCCTCCACTTT. Translating gives CASSFGVNSPLHF. V is TRBV12-3 or TRBV12-4 and J is TRBJ1-6; D gene unclear. CDR3 length: 13 amino acids. The ends were cut back, 3 bases at V and 7 bases at J, with 7 bases in the middle.

The chain uses TRBV9 and TRBJ2-3, with 7 bases aligning to TRBD1. This CDR3 has 15 residues. With V trimmed by 2 bases and J by 4 bases, 7 bases remained unmatched. Germline lookup yields CDR1 SGDLS and CDR2 YYNGEE. The CDR3 DNA is TGTGCCAGCAGCGTTGAGGGGGCGCGCGCAGATACGCAGTATTTT. Protein product: CASSVEGARADTQYF.

For this clone: One end of the junction varies from germline; a read error may be responsible. The rearrangement joins TRBV7-9 to TRBJ1-4; the D gene is possibly TRBD1 (5 bases). Germline CDR1 is SEHNR and CDR2 is FQNEAQ (reference sequence). The CDR3 runs 14 residues. Here the CDR3 reads CASSLGGSSEKLLF. The CDR3 DNA reads as TGTGCCAGCAGCTTAGGGGGCTCCTCCGAAAAACTGCTTTTT.

The CDR3 bases are TGTGCCACCAGTGATTTGCCCCCGGGACAGGGTACCAATGAGCAGTTCTTC. This encodes CATSDLPPGQGTNEQFF. The chain combines TRBV24-1 with TRBJ2-1; 9 bases agree with TRBD1. Germline CDR1 reads KGHDR; CDR2 reads SFDVKD. Trimming at V came to 0 bases and at J to 6 bases, leaving 8 bases not matched to a gene. This CDR3 has 17 residues.

This chain joins TRBV4-1 and TRBJ2-1, with TRBD2 as a possible D gene (5 bases). The CDR3 has 15 residues. V was pared by 1 base and J by 7 bases, with 14 bases between. Germline assignment: CDR1 MGHRA and CDR2 YSYEKL. Written as DNA, the CDR3 is TGCGCCAGCAGCCAAGGCTTACTAGGCACTAATGAGCAGTTCTTC. As protein: CASSQGLLGTNEQFF.

This clone was seen a single time. V usage is TRBV6-2 or TRBV6-3 and J usage is TRBJ2-3; 12 bases are a match to TRBD2. Germline values: CDR1 MNHEY, CDR2 SVGEGT. This CDR3 contains 16 residues. The junction had 9 bases not matched to a gene; V was cut back by 5 bases and J by 6 bases. The CDR3 loop is CASSPRTSGIMDTQYF. The CDR3 DNA follows: TGTGCCAGCAGTCCGAGGACTAGCGGGATTATGGATACGCAGTATTTT.

This clone turned up a few times. The junction departs from the called germline gene at one end, perhaps through a read error. The rearrangement links TRBV10-3 to TRBJ1-2, with 12 nucleotides matching TRBD1. The CDR3 has 15 amino acids. The germline CDR1 and CDR2 sequences are ENHRY and SYGVKD. CDR3 DNA: TGTGCCATCCGTGAGCAGGGACAGGGGGCGCGTGGCTACACCTTC. This gives the protein CAIREQGQGARGYTF.

The chain has TRBV5-1 and TRBJ1-2; D call uncertain. The CDR3 loop spans 14 amino acids. The ends were cut back, 4 bases at V and 2 bases at J, with 12 bases in the middle. Germline assignment: CDR1 SGHRS and CDR2 YFSETQ. The CDR3 is CASSPTTPNYGYTF. In nucleotides, the CDR3 is TGCGCCAGCAGCCCTACTACTCCAAACTATGGCTACACCTTC.

Note on this clone: Germline is not matched at one junction end, which may reflect a read error. This chain connects TRBV30 to TRBJ1-4; 7 positions agree with TRBD1. Germline V gene lookup returns CDR1 GTSNPN and CDR2 SVGIG (reference sequence). The CDR3 spans 14 residues. CDR3 protein: CAWSRGGQWEKLLF. In DNA, the CDR3 is TGTGCCTGGAGTCGGGGGGGACAGTGGGAAAAACTGCTTTTT.

This sequence joins TRBV19 and TRBJ2-1; no firm D call. This CDR3 has 13 residues. Germline CDR1 is LNHDA and CDR2 is SQIVND (reference sequence). Trimming pared 8 bases from V and 5 bases from J, leaving 13 bases between. In DNA form, the CDR3 reads TGTGCCAGTTCGCTCTGGGCCCACAATGAGCAGTTCTTC. Encoded protein: CASSLWAHNEQFF.